A selection of T cell receptor beta chains follows, all from one sample in a study of T cell responses to AZD1222 COVID-19 vaccine. TCRdb's copy holds only in-frame clones and misses some; the assay was immunoSEQ multiplex PCR. This sample carries about 92,000 clones, around 88% of them seen once, and the ten largest clones take about 9.4%. Sequencing was performed on peripheral blood, taken on day 0 of MenACWY control vaccination. Receptors originate from an adult in good health. CDR3s include the opening cysteine and the closing phenylalanine or tryptophan. A D gene is named only where the DNA matches it firmly. Size is stated for part of the rows, as once, few or many counts, or as a class when the clone is expanded.

abundance: -; v_gene: TRBV6-5; d_gene: TRBD1; j_gene: TRBJ1-5; CDR3aa: CASKTGAQPQHF; CDR3nt: TGTGCCAGCAAAACAGGGGCTCAGCCCCAGCATTTT
abundance: -; v_gene: TRBV3-1/TRBV3-2; d_gene: TRBD2; j_gene: TRBJ2-1; CDR3aa: CASSQDTSGEDEQFF; CDR3nt: TGTGCCAGCAGCCAAGACACTAGCGGGGAGGATGAGCAGTTCTTC
abundance: -; v_gene: TRBV7-2; d_gene: TRBD2; j_gene: TRBJ2-3; CDR3aa: CASSLTFSGGRADTQYF; CDR3nt: TGTGCCAGCAGCTTAACCTTTAGCGGGGGGAGAGCCGATACGCAGTATTTT
abundance: -; v_gene: TRBV10-3; d_gene: -; j_gene: TRBJ2-7; CDR3aa: CAIRGDPGPSSYEQYF; CDR3nt: TGTGCCATCAGGGGGGATCCGGGTCCAAGCTCCTACGAGCAGTACTTC
abundance: few; v_gene: TRBV19; d_gene: -; j_gene: TRBJ1-2; CDR3aa: CASRGGQRNYGYTF; CDR3nt: TGTGCCAGTAGAGGGGGACAACGGAACTATGGCTACACCTTC
abundance: -; v_gene: TRBV7-2; d_gene: TRBD1; j_gene: TRBJ1-2; CDR3aa: CASSLAPGQGNYGYTF; CDR3nt: TGTGCCAGCAGCTTAGCCCCGGGACAGGGGAACTATGGCTACACCTTC
abundance: -; v_gene: TRBV28; d_gene: -; j_gene: TRBJ2-1; CDR3aa: CASSSGEHSYNEQFF; CDR3nt: TGTGCCAGCAGCTCCGGGGAACACTCCTACAATGAGCAGTTCTTC
abundance: -; v_gene: TRBV7-2; d_gene: TRBD1; j_gene: TRBJ1-5; CDR3aa: CASSKGGFSNQPQHF; CDR3nt: TGTGCCAGCAGTAAAGGGGGCTTCAGCAATCAGCCCCAGCATTTT
abundance: -; v_gene: TRBV12-3/TRBV12-4; d_gene: -; j_gene: TRBJ2-5; CDR3aa: CASGLVEETQYF; CDR3nt: TGTGCCAGCGGCCTAGTGGAAGAGACCCAGTACTTC
abundance: -; v_gene: TRBV7-9; d_gene: TRBD2; j_gene: TRBJ2-3; CDR3aa: CASSFASGAADTQYF; CDR3nt: TGTGCCAGCAGCTTCGCTAGCGGGGCGGCAGATACGCAGTATTTT
abundance: -; v_gene: TRBV2; d_gene: TRBD2; j_gene: TRBJ2-3; CDR3aa: CASSEAGSGVSTDTQYF; CDR3nt: TGTGCCAGCAGTGAAGCGGGTAGCGGGGTTAGCACAGATACGCAGTATTTT
abundance: -; v_gene: TRBV28; d_gene: TRBD2; j_gene: TRBJ2-4; CDR3aa: CASRGGISVAKNIQYF; CDR3nt: TGTGCCAGCCGGGGGGGGATTTCCGTAGCCAAAAACATTCAGTACTTC
abundance: -; v_gene: TRBV28; d_gene: -; j_gene: TRBJ1-6; CDR3aa: CASSPGDSLNSPLHF; CDR3nt: TGTGCCAGCAGTCCCGGAGACAGTCTTAATTCACCCCTCCACTTT
abundance: medium-sized; v_gene: TRBV19; d_gene: -; j_gene: TRBJ2-7; CDR3aa: CASSIGFGLEYEQYF; CDR3nt: TGTGCCAGTAGTATAGGTTTCGGGCTGGAGTACGAGCAGTACTTC
abundance: -; v_gene: TRBV2; d_gene: TRBD1; j_gene: TRBJ1-4; CDR3aa: CASSPPSGTVNEKLFF; CDR3nt: TGTGCCAGCAGTCCTCCGAGTGGGACAGTTAATGAAAAACTGTTTTTT
abundance: few; v_gene: TRBV19; d_gene: TRBD1; j_gene: TRBJ2-7; CDR3aa: CASSLRDSGAYEQYF; CDR3nt: TGTGCCAGTAGTCTACGGGACAGCGGAGCCTACGAGCAGTACTTC
abundance: many; v_gene: TRBV5-1; d_gene: TRBD1; j_gene: TRBJ1-4; CDR3aa: CASSQGARSREKLFF; CDR3nt: TGCGCCAGCAGTCAGGGGGCGCGGAGTAGGGAAAAACTGTTTTTT
abundance: -; v_gene: TRBV19; d_gene: -; j_gene: TRBJ1-4; CDR3aa: CASSHQLAPDLGEKLFF; CDR3nt: TGTGCCAGTAGCCACCAGCTAGCACCGGACCTGGGTGAAAAACTGTTTTTT
abundance: -; v_gene: TRBV10-3; d_gene: -; j_gene: TRBJ1-1; CDR3aa: CAISEKGLEAFF; CDR3nt: TGTGCCATCAGTGAGAAAGGTCTAGAAGCTTTCTTT
abundance: -; v_gene: TRBV7-2; d_gene: -; j_gene: TRBJ1-3; CDR3aa: CASSSPKWPTGNTIYF; CDR3nt: TGTGCCAGCAGCTCCCCCAAATGGCCTACAGGAAACACCATATATTTT
abundance: -; v_gene: TRBV30; d_gene: -; j_gene: TRBJ1-6; CDR3aa: CAWSVGRAWDNSPLHF; CDR3nt: TGTGCCTGGAGTGTGGGCAGGGCTTGGGATAATTCACCCCTCCACTTT
abundance: -; v_gene: TRBV28; d_gene: TRBD1; j_gene: TRBJ2-2; CDR3aa: CASSPGQVGAGELFF; CDR3nt: TGTGCCAGCAGTCCCGGACAGGTTGGGGCCGGGGAGCTGTTTTTT
abundance: -; v_gene: TRBV25-1; d_gene: -; j_gene: TRBJ2-2; CDR3aa: CASSGGVRDTGELFF; CDR3nt: TGTGCCAGCAGTGGAGGGGTGCGAGACACCGGGGAGCTGTTTTTT
abundance: -; v_gene: TRBV19; d_gene: -; j_gene: TRBJ1-4; CDR3aa: CASIQDSYEKLFF; CDR3nt: TGTGCCAGCATACAGGACTCCTATGAAAAACTGTTTTTT
abundance: few; v_gene: TRBV4-2; d_gene: -; j_gene: TRBJ2-3; CDR3aa: CASSQGGGVTDTQYF; CDR3nt: TGTGCCAGCAGCCAGGGAGGGGGGGTGACAGATACGCAGTATTTT
abundance: -; v_gene: TRBV6-5; d_gene: -; j_gene: TRBJ1-2; CDR3aa: CASSNKFLYGYTF; CDR3nt: TGTGCCAGCAGTAACAAGTTTCTATATGGCTACACCTTC
abundance: -; v_gene: TRBV25-1; d_gene: -; j_gene: TRBJ2-2; CDR3aa: CASSEMKGGSGTGELFF; CDR3nt: TGTGCCAGCAGTGAAATGAAGGGGGGATCGGGCACCGGGGAGCTGTTTTTT
abundance: -; v_gene: TRBV28; d_gene: TRBD1; j_gene: TRBJ1-3; CDR3aa: CASSPPGQGTNTIYF; CDR3nt: TGTGCCAGCAGTCCCCCGGGACAGGGGACCAACACCATATATTTT
abundance: -; v_gene: TRBV5-1; d_gene: TRBD1; j_gene: TRBJ1-1; CDR3aa: CASSLFTGTESEAFF; CDR3nt: TGCGCCAGCAGCTTGTTTACCGGGACAGAATCTGAAGCTTTCTTT
abundance: -; v_gene: TRBV6-5; d_gene: -; j_gene: TRBJ1-6; CDR3aa: CASTRTGTNSPLHF; CDR3nt: TGTGCCAGCACTCGAACAGGGACCAATTCACCCCTCCACTTT
abundance: -; v_gene: TRBV4-3; d_gene: -; j_gene: TRBJ1-1; CDR3aa: CASSRASTGTEAFF; CDR3nt: TGCGCCAGCAGCCGAGCTTCGACTGGGACTGAAGCTTTCTTT
abundance: -; v_gene: TRBV7-8; d_gene: -; j_gene: TRBJ1-1; CDR3aa: CASSLGGATEAFF; CDR3nt: TGTGCCAGCAGCTTGGGGGGGGCGACTGAAGCTTTCTTT
abundance: -; v_gene: TRBV7-9; d_gene: -; j_gene: TRBJ1-1; CDR3aa: CASSFQGNTEAFF; CDR3nt: TGTGCCAGCAGCTTCCAGGGGAACACTGAAGCTTTCTTT
abundance: -; v_gene: TRBV4-2; d_gene: -; j_gene: TRBJ1-5; CDR3aa: CASSQEADQPQHF; CDR3nt: TGTGCCAGCAGCCAAGAGGCAGACCAGCCCCAGCATTTT
abundance: -; v_gene: TRBV2; d_gene: -; j_gene: TRBJ1-2; CDR3aa: CASRLDGNKDSVGF; CDR3nt: TGTGCCAGCAGGTTGGACGGTAACAAGGATTCGGTAGGCTTC
abundance: -; v_gene: TRBV5-1; d_gene: TRBD1; j_gene: TRBJ2-3; CDR3aa: CASSSRDRGETDTQYF; CDR3nt: TGCGCCAGCAGCTCCCGGGACAGGGGGGAGACAGATACGCAGTATTTT
abundance: -; v_gene: TRBV18; d_gene: -; j_gene: TRBJ1-1; CDR3aa: CASSRGQKGSTEAFF; CDR3nt: TGTGCCAGCTCCCGAGGACAGAAGGGATCCACTGAAGCTTTCTTT
abundance: -; v_gene: TRBV18; d_gene: -; j_gene: TRBJ1-1; CDR3aa: CASSNAATEAFF; CDR3nt: TGTGCCAGCTCCAACGCCGCCACTGAAGCTTTCTTT
abundance: -; v_gene: TRBV7-3; d_gene: -; j_gene: TRBJ2-1; CDR3aa: CASSLEGRWGNEQFF; CDR3nt: TGTGCCAGCAGCTTAGAGGGGCGCTGGGGAAATGAGCAGTTCTTC
abundance: once; v_gene: TRBV3-1/TRBV3-2; d_gene: -; j_gene: TRBJ1-5; CDR3aa: CASSQGRVERPQHF; CDR3nt: TGTGCCAGCAGCCAAGGGAGGGTAGAAAGGCCCCAGCATTTT
abundance: -; v_gene: TRBV5-1; d_gene: -; j_gene: TRBJ1-2; CDR3aa: CASSDGQLNYGYTF; CDR3nt: TGCGCCAGCAGCGACGGACAGCTCAACTATGGCTACACCTTC
abundance: -; v_gene: TRBV19; d_gene: -; j_gene: TRBJ1-1; CDR3aa: CASKFERISEAFF; CDR3nt: TGTGCCAGTAAGTTTGAGAGGATATCGGAAGCTTTCTTT
abundance: -; v_gene: TRBV28; d_gene: TRBD2; j_gene: TRBJ2-7; CDR3aa: CASLERGGYEQYF; CDR3nt: TGTGCCAGCCTAGAGCGGGGGGGTTACGAGCAGTACTTC
abundance: -; v_gene: TRBV11-3; d_gene: TRBD1; j_gene: TRBJ1-6; CDR3aa: CASSPGGADSPLHF; CDR3nt: TGTGCCAGCAGCCCAGGGGGGGCAGATTCACCCCTCCACTTT
abundance: -; v_gene: TRBV3-1/TRBV3-2; d_gene: -; j_gene: TRBJ2-7; CDR3aa: CASSQAGRYEQYF; CDR3nt: TGTGCCAGCAGCCAAGCGGGGAGATACGAGCAGTACTTC
abundance: -; v_gene: TRBV19; d_gene: -; j_gene: TRBJ1-2; CDR3aa: CASSIEQAFTF; CDR3nt: TGTGCCAGTAGTATAGAGCAGGCGTTCACCTTC
abundance: -; v_gene: TRBV28; d_gene: TRBD1; j_gene: TRBJ1-3; CDR3aa: CATTGGYGNTIYF; CDR3nt: TGTGCCACCACAGGGGGATATGGAAACACCATATATTTT
abundance: -; v_gene: TRBV4-2; d_gene: -; j_gene: TRBJ2-7; CDR3aa: CASSQVESYEQYF; CDR3nt: TGTGCCAGCAGCCAGGTTGAATCCTACGAGCAGTACTTC